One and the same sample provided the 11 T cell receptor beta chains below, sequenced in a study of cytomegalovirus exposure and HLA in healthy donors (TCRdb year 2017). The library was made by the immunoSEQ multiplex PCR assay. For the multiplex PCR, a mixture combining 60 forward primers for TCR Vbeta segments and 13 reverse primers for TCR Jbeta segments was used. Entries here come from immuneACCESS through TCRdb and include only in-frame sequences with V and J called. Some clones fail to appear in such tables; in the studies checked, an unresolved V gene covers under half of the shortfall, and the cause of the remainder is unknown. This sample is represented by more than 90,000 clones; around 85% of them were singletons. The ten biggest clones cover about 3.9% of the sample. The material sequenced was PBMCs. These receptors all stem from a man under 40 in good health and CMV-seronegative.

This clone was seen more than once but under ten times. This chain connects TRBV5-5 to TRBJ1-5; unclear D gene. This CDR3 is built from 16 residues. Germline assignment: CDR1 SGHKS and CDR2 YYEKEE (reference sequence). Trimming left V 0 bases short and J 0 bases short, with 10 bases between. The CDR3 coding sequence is TGTGCCAGCAGCTTGGACAGCTCATATAGCAATCAGCCCCAGCATTTT. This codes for CASSLDSSYSNQPQHF.

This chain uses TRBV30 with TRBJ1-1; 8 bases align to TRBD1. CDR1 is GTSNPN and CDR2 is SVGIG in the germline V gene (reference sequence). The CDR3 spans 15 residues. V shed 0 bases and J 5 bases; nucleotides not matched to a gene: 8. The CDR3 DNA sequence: TGTGCCTGGAGTGTACTGGGCAGGGGGCGGACTGAAGCTTTCTTT. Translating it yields CAWSVLGRGRTEAFF.

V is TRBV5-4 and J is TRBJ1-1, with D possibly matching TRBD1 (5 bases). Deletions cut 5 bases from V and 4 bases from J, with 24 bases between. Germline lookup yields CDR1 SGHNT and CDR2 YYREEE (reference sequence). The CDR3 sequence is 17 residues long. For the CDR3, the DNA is TGTGCCAGCAGAACCGGGGGTTTCGGATTCACTTCCACTGAAGCTTTCTTT. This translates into CASRTGGFGFTSTEAFF.

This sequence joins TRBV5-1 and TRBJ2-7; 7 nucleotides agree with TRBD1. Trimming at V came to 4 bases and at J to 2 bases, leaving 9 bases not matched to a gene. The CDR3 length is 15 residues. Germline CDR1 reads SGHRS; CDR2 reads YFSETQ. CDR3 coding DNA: TGCGCCAGCAGCCCGGGACAGTACCGCACCTACGAGCAGTACTTC. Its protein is CASSPGQYRTYEQYF.

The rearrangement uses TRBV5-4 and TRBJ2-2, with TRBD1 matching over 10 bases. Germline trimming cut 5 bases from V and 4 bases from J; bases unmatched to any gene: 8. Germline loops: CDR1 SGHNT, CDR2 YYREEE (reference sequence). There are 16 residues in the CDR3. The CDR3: CASRHGDRGVTGELFF. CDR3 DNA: TGTGCCAGCAGGCATGGGGACAGGGGAGTCACCGGGGAGCTGTTTTTT.

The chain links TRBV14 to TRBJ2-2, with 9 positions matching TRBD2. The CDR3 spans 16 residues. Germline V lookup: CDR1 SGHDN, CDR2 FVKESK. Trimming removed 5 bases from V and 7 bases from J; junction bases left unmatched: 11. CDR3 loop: CASSLGLAGTGGELFF. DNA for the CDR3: TGTGCCAGCAGCTTGGGACTAGCCGGAACGGGCGGGGAGCTGTTTTTT.

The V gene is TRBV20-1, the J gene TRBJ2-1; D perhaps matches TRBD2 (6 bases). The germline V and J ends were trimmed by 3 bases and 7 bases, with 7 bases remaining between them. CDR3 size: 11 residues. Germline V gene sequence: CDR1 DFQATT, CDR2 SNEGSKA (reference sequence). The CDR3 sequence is CSARTRNEQFF. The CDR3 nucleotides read TGCAGTGCTAGGACTAGGAATGAGCAGTTCTTC.

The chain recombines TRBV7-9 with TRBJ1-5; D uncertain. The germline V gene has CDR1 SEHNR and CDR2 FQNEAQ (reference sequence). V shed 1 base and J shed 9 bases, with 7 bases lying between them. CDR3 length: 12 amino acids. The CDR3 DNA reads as TGTGCCAGCAGCTTAGACCACGGGCCCCAGCATTTT. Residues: CASSLDHGPQHF.

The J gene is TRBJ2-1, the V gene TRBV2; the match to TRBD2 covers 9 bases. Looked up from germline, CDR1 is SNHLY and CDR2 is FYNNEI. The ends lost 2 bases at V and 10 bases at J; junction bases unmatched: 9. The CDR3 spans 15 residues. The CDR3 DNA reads TGTGCCAGCAGTGAAAGTCTGGTAGCGGGGGTGGAGCAGTTCTTC. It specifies CASSESLVAGVEQFF.

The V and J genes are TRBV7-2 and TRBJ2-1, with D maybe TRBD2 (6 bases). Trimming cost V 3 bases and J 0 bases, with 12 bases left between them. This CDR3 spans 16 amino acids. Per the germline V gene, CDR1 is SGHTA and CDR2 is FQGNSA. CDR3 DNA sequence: TGTGCCAGCAGCTTGATACCGGAGGGCTCCTACAATGAGCAGTTCTTC. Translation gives CASSLIPEGSYNEQFF.

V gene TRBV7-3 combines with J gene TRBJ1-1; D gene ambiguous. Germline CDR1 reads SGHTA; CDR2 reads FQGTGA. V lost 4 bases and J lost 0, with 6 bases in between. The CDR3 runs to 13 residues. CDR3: CASSSTVNTEAFF. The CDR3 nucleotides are TGTGCCAGCAGCTCCACGGTGAACACTGAAGCTTTCTTT.